Presented here are 29 T cell receptor beta chains from one specimen sequenced in a study of blood T cell repertoires in COVID-19. Method: immunoSEQ multiplex PCR; TCRdb's copy keeps in-frame clones and lacks some. The data hold 45,000 to 50,000 clones, with over 75% observed a single time. The sequenced material came from peripheral blood. These receptors came from a woman aged 60-70 years with acute or convalescent COVID-19.

V gene TRBV3-1 (or the pseudogene TRBV3-2) combines with J gene TRBJ2-6; 7 nucleotides align to TRBD1. The CDR3 is 17 amino acids. V shed 4 bases, J shed 0 bases, and the junction held 6 bases outside the gene matches. CDR1 and CDR2 (germline): LGHDT, YNNKEL (reference sequence). The CDR3 nucleotides are TGTGCCAGCAGCCGAGGGACAGTCCCCTCTGGGGCCAACGTCCTGACTTTC. Protein: CASSRGTVPSGANVLTF.

This clone was detected only once. This rearrangement joins TRBV2 to TRBJ1-1; no clear D gene. This CDR3 has 13 residues. Deletions cut 6 bases from V and 1 base from J, with 9 bases between. CDR1 is SNHLY and CDR2 is FYNNEI in the germline V gene. The CDR3 bases are TGTGCCAGCAGGTTTCGGGGGAACACTGAAGCTTTCTTT. Its translation: CASRFRGNTEAFF. The entire variable domain, with the rest obtained from reference TRBV2 and TRBJ1-1, is as follows: EPEVTQTPSHQVTQMGQEVILRCVPISNHLYFYWYRQILGQKVEFLVSFYNNEISEKSEIFDDQFSVERPDGSNFTLKIRSTKLEDSAMYFCASRFRGNTEAFFGQGTRLTVV.

This clone was found once. The V and J genes are TRBV15 and TRBJ2-6; maybe TRBD2 (6 bases). Germline V gene data show CDR1 as LNHNV and CDR2 as YYDKDF (reference sequence). Trimming left V 3 bases short and J 3 bases short, with 9 bases between. The length of the CDR3 is 15 residues. This CDR3 reads CATSREGSGANVLTF. The CDR3 DNA reads TGTGCCACCAGCAGGGAGGGCAGTGGGGCCAACGTCCTGACTTTC.

This sequence joins TRBV25-1 and TRBJ2-3; tentatively, D is TRBD2 (6 bases). The CDR3 loop spans 16 amino acids. CDR1 is MGHDK, CDR2 SYGVNS, per germline. Trimming removed 4 bases from V and 3 bases from J, with 17 bases in between. The CDR3 nucleotides read TGTGCCAGCAGTGTGCGGGGACGCTCTATAACAGATACGCAGTATTTT. This gives the protein CASSVRGRSITDTQYF.

The chain has TRBV6-4 and TRBJ1-1; no reliable D call. CDR3 size: 13 residues. Trimming took off 3 bases at V and 0 bases at J, with 5 bases between the two ends. The germline CDR1 and CDR2 sequences are MRHNA and SNTAGT. The CDR3 spells CASSDYMNTEAFF. The CDR3 DNA is TGTGCCAGCAGTGATTACATGAACACTGAAGCTTTCTTT.

This clone is a singleton in its sample. The gene calls are TRBV5-1 and TRBJ1-3; TRBD1 agrees at 12 bases. Germline V CDR1 and CDR2: SGHRS, YFSETQ. CDR3 size: 17 residues. V was pared by 0 bases and J by 2 bases, with 3 bases of the junction left unmatched. CDR3 residues: CASSLGGTGGAGNTIYF. As DNA, the CDR3 is TGCGCCAGCAGCTTGGGAGGGACAGGGGGCGCTGGAAACACCATATATTTT.

Of note for this clone: Different DNA sequences within this sample yield the same CDR3. CDR3 amino acids: CAISVSGADYEQYF. As DNA, the CDR3 is TGTGCCATCAGTGTGTCGGGGGCCGACTACGAGCAGTACTTC. This chain uses TRBV10-3 with TRBJ2-7; perhaps D is TRBD1 or TRBD2 (6 bases each). CDR3 length: 14 amino acids. From germline, CDR1 is ENHRY and CDR2 SYGVKD. Trimming removed 4 bases at V and 3 bases at J, with 13 bases between.

The chain recombines TRBV25-1 with TRBJ1-2, with a possible D match to TRBD1 (5 bases). Germline lookup yields CDR1 MGHDK and CDR2 SYGVNS. The CDR3 totals 12 residues. The germline V and J ends were trimmed by 5 bases and 5 bases, with 9 bases remaining between them. DNA for the CDR3: TGTGCCAGCAGTATTGACAGATATGGCTACACCTTC. Translated, it gives CASSIDRYGYTF.

The chain uses TRBV6-2 or TRBV6-3 and TRBJ1-1; a possible D gene is TRBD1 (6 bases). Trimming pared 4 bases from V and 0 bases from J, leaving 21 bases between. Germline-derived CDR1 and CDR2 are MNHEY and SVGEGT. This CDR3 contains 18 residues. The CDR3 protein is CASSSIDRTSPLNTEAFF. The CDR3 bases are TGTGCCAGCAGTTCCATAGACAGGACCAGTCCGTTGAACACTGAAGCTTTCTTT.

The sample holds one count of this clone. This chain links TRBV5-5 with TRBJ1-6; TRBD1 is a possible D gene (5 bases). CDR3 size: 15 residues. Germline V gene sequence: CDR1 SGHKS, CDR2 YYEKEE (reference sequence). The V end lost 4 bases, the J end lost 3 bases, and 11 bases lay between the germline ends. CDR3 DNA sequence: TGTGCCAGCAGCGGCGGGACTCTCTATAATTCACCCCTCCACTTT. It codes for CASSGGTLYNSPLHF.

This clone is a singleton in its sample. The chain employs TRBV6-5 and TRBJ2-7; 8 bases fit TRBD1. Trimming took 0 bases from V and 3 from J; bases not matched to a gene: 7. The CDR3 is 16 residues long. From germline, CDR1 is MNHEY and CDR2 SVGAGI. CDR3 region: CASSYSMAGGVYEQYF. CDR3 bases: TGTGCCAGCAGTTACTCGATGGCAGGGGGCGTCTACGAGCAGTACTTC.

This chain connects TRBV21-1 to TRBJ2-3; the table's D call of TRBD1 was not tested on the DNA. TRBV21-1 is classified as a pseudogene. This CDR3 region has 18 residues. The CDR3 loop is CASSKGIGDRGFTDTQYF. The CDR3 DNA sequence: TGTGCCAGCAGCAAAGGGATAGGGGACAGGGGATTCACAGATACGCAGTATTTT.

The chain couples TRBV27 to TRBJ2-7; TRBD1 might be the D (6 bases). V was cut by 2 bases and J by 0 bases, with 20 bases left in between. This CDR3 has 18 amino acids. Germline V gene lookup returns CDR1 MNHEY and CDR2 SMNVEV (reference sequence). Here the CDR3 DNA reads TGTGCCAGCAGTTTAGCTCCAACAGGGACGTCGAGCTCCTACGAGCAGTACTTC. It is translated as CASSLAPTGTSSSYEQYF.

This clone was recorded only once. The chain employs TRBV3-1 (or the pseudogene TRBV3-2) and TRBJ2-1; a weak D match, TRBD1 (6 bases). The CDR3 is 19 residues long. V gave up 10 bases and J gave up 5 bases, with 33 bases separating them. Per the germline V gene, CDR1 is LGHDT and CDR2 is YNNKEL (reference sequence). The CDR3 DNA reads TGTGCCACTAGAGGGGGAACTGGCAGGGGTGGAGACGGCCACAATGAGCAGTTCTTC. Translating it yields CATRGGTGRGGDGHNEQFF.

The chain joins TRBV30 to TRBJ2-5; 10 bases are shared with TRBD2. Germline V CDR1 and CDR2: GTSNPN, SVGIG (reference sequence). The junction had 19 bases not matched to a gene; V was cut back by 1 base and J by 5 bases. This CDR3 has 19 residues. CDR3 amino acids: CAWSGAPGLASPRRETQYF. The DNA of the CDR3 is TGTGCCTGGAGTGGGGCCCCGGGACTAGCGAGCCCTCGGAGGGAGACCCAGTACTTC.

The rearrangement uses TRBV7-9 and TRBJ1-2; 7 bases fit TRBD1. This CDR3 is 14 amino acids long. Germline CDR1 and CDR2: SEHNR and FQNEAQ (reference sequence). Trimming took 6 bases from V and 4 from J; bases not matched to a gene: 8. In DNA, the CDR3 is TGTGCCAGCAGGCAACCGGGACAGACCTATGGCTACACCTTC. Its protein product is CASRQPGQTYGYTF.

The chain has TRBV5-1 and TRBJ2-2, with TRBD2 as a possible D gene (6 bases). Trimming took 3 bases from V and 0 from J, leaving 9 bases between them. The germline CDR1 and CDR2 sequences are SGHRS and YFSETQ. This CDR3 comprises 15 residues. The CDR3, as DNA: TGCGCCAGCAGCTCTGGCGGGACGAACACCGGGGAGCTGTTTTTT. Encoded protein: CASSSGGTNTGELFF.

This sequence joins TRBV28 and TRBJ1-2; D is perhaps TRBD1 (5 bases). Trimming left V 7 bases short and J 4 bases short, with 10 bases between. The CDR3 sequence is 12 residues long. CDR1 MDHEN and CDR2 SYDVKM come from the germline V gene. DNA for the CDR3: TGTGCCAGCACCAGAGACAGCTATGGCTACACCTTC. The encoded protein is CASTRDSYGYTF.

The rearrangement joins TRBV7-2 to TRBJ2-7, with TRBD2 matching over 8 bases. Germline CDR1 and CDR2: SGHTA and FQGNSA. The CDR3 is made up of 17 amino acids. V was pared by 1 base and J by 9 bases, with 17 bases of the junction left unmatched. For the CDR3, the DNA is TGTGCCAGCAGCTTAGATCGGGTCCCAAGCGGGGGCCCCGGGCAGTACTTC. Translating it yields CASSLDRVPSGGPGQYF.

This clone has a single count. The rearrangement joins TRBV5-4 to TRBJ1-4, with D perhaps TRBD1 (5 bases). V gave up 2 bases and J gave up 8 bases, with 13 bases separating them. From germline, CDR1 is SGHNT and CDR2 YYREEE (reference sequence). The CDR3 has 14 residues. The CDR3 DNA reads TGTGCCAGCAGCTTTGGGCCCAGGGCAGAAAAACTGTTTTTT. Translation gives CASSFGPRAEKLFF.

CDR3 in amino acids: CASSNDRGSGLAGIYEQYF. The CDR3 DNA reads as TGTGCCAGCAGCAACGACAGGGGCTCAGGACTAGCGGGAATCTACGAGCAGTACTTC. The rearrangement uses TRBV21-1 and TRBJ2-7; the D segment call TRBD2 is taken from the table without a DNA check. TRBV21-1 is a recognized pseudogene. The CDR3 consists of 19 residues.

The V call is TRBV30, the J call TRBJ1-2, with D tentatively TRBD1 (5 bases). Germline V CDR1 and CDR2: GTSNPN, SVGIG (reference sequence). Trimming took off 4 bases at V and 9 bases at J, with 15 bases between the two ends. The CDR3 runs to 12 residues. The CDR3: CAWISVQGSYTF. As DNA, the CDR3 is TGTGCCTGGATATCGGTCCAGGGAAGCTACACCTTC.

The V gene is TRBV19, the J gene TRBJ2-3; D perhaps matches TRBD2 (6 bases). The CDR3 loop spans 15 amino acids. V dropped 4 bases and J dropped 2 bases, with 13 bases sitting between them. The germline gives CDR1 LNHDA, CDR2 SQIVND (reference sequence). The CDR3 DNA follows: TGTGCCAGTAGTAAGCCGGGAGTGCCCACAGATACGCAGTATTTT. This codes for CASSKPGVPTDTQYF.

The gene calls are TRBV20-1 and TRBJ2-2; tentative D call: TRBD1 (5 bases). The CDR3 has 13 amino acids. Germline CDR1 and CDR2: DFQATT and SNEGSKA (reference sequence). V lost 4 bases and J lost 1, with 7 bases in between. The CDR3 here is CSATDRNTGELFF. In DNA, the CDR3 is TGCAGTGCTACTGACAGGAACACCGGGGAGCTGTTTTTT.

The rearrangement links TRBV20-1 to TRBJ2-7; 8 positions match TRBD2. Per the germline V gene, CDR1 is DFQATT and CDR2 is SNEGSKA (reference sequence). Unmatched junction bases numbered 5, after V lost 3 bases and J lost 4 bases. The CDR3 is 13 amino acids. CDR3 nucleotide sequence: TGCAGTGCTAGTGTTAGCGGGGTATACGAGCAGTACTTC. It is translated as CSASVSGVYEQYF.

The V call is TRBV21-1, the J call TRBJ2-5; the table's D call, TRBD1, was not checked against the DNA. TRBV21-1 is marked as a pseudogene. The CDR3 runs to 16 residues. CDR3 coding DNA: TGTGCCAGCAGCAAAGAGGCCCCGACAGGGAGTGAGACCCAGTACTTC. This gives the protein CASSKEAPTGSETQYF.

The chain carries TRBV19 and TRBJ1-5; D unresolved. V lost 5 bases, J lost 2 bases, and 7 bases lay in between. Germline V lookup: CDR1 LNHDA, CDR2 SQIVND (reference sequence). The CDR3 runs to 13 residues. CDR3 amino acids: CASSFVGNQPQHF. The CDR3 coding sequence is TGTGCCAGTAGTTTCGTAGGCAATCAGCCCCAGCATTTT.

The CDR3 DNA is TGTGCCAGCATTCGGGACAGGGGGAGAAATGAAAAACTGTTTTTT. Translation gives CASIRDRGRNEKLFF. This chain links TRBV7-9 with TRBJ1-4; 11 bases fit TRBD1. The CDR3 has 15 amino acids. Germline values: CDR1 SEHNR, CDR2 FQNEAQ (reference sequence). Trimming at V came to 7 bases and at J to 5 bases, leaving 6 bases not matched to a gene.

The chain joins TRBV3-1 (or the pseudogene TRBV3-2) to TRBJ1-2; 9 bases align to TRBD1. Per the germline V gene, CDR1 is LGHDT and CDR2 is YNNKEL (reference sequence). The CDR3 consists of 16 residues. The V gene end was trimmed by 2 bases and the J gene end by 4 bases; junction bases not matched to a gene: 8. CDR3 sequence (DNA): TGTGCCAGCAGCCAAAGGCGGGGACAGGGTTCCTATGGCTACACCTTC. Translated, it gives CASSQRRGQGSYGYTF.